This T cell receptor beta chain was documented in a study of blood T cell repertoires in COVID-19. As for the study in general: Acute-phase and convalescent COVID-19 samples originated in the United States, Italy and Spain. PBMCs, B-cell-depleted T cells, or T cells were the source of the cDNA or gDNA that made up the material.

Using immunoSEQ multiplex PCR, the repertoire was profiled, and TCRdb retains in-frame clones only, with some absent. The sample holds 70,000 or so clones; approximately 90% are singletons and the top ten take 3% to 5%. V lost 3 bases to trimming and J lost 8 bases, with 11 bases between them. The germline V gene has CDR1 SNHLY and CDR2 FYNNEI. This CDR3 spans 13 amino acids. V gene TRBV2 combines with J gene TRBJ2-1, with D perhaps matching TRBD1 (5 bases). Sequenced sample: peripheral blood. The sequence came from a man in his 70s with active COVID-19. The CDR3 reads CASSEGREDEQFF. CDR3 bases: TGTGCCAGCAGTGAGGGCAGGGAAGATGAGCAGTTCTTC.